Listed below are T cell receptor beta chains from one sample, sequenced in a study of cytomegalovirus exposure and HLA in healthy donors. Repertoires were generated with immunoSEQ multiplex PCR, while TCRdb's copy carries only in-frame clones and drops some. The sample holds about 130,000 clones; roughly three quarters are singletons and the top ten take 2.5% to 3.5%. The sample was PBMCs. All receptors come from a man aged 30 to 45 in good health and CMV-seronegative. Both conserved end residues are part of each CDR3.

j_call v_call cdr3_aa
TRBJ2-5 TRBV5-6 CASSRTENPQRTQYF
TRBJ2-1 TRBV5-1 CASSFGSSSYNEQFF
TRBJ1-4 TRBV5-8 CASSPGQTATNEKLFF
TRBJ2-1 TRBV28 CASRWGAGAGNEQFF
TRBJ2-2 TRBV6-5 CASSPPGTSAKELFF
TRBJ2-5 TRBV9 CASSVGDSGSIGETQYF
TRBJ2-5 TRBV4-1 CASSTASGVETQYF
TRBJ2-7 TRBV10-3 CAISESSGKYEQYF
TRBJ2-5 TRBV7-9 CASSSYHGLAGRETQYF
TRBJ2-6 TRBV5-6 CASSSPLLSGVGANVLTF
TRBJ2-2 TRBV6-5 CASTAGIELFF
TRBJ2-5 TRBV7-7 CASSLVQDSSETQYF
TRBJ2-3 TRBV15 CATSTGRAGGTDTQYF
TRBJ1-5 TRBV11-2 CASSGDRNQPQHF
TRBJ1-1 TRBV9 CASSVGRGWDTEAFF
TRBJ1-6 TRBV25-1 CASMEAGYLGNSPLHF
TRBJ2-3 TRBV28 CASSFSGSQGDTQYF